This T cell receptor beta chain was sequenced for a study of cytomegalovirus exposure and HLA in healthy donors. On the study more broadly: The approximately 130 validation repertoires and the roughly 670 first-cohort repertoires shared a platform, a later analysis reported.

This clone has a handful of counts. The CDR3 extends over 15 amino acids. V lost 4 bases and J 0 bases, leaving 10 bases between the germline ends. Germline V gene sequence: CDR1 SEHNR, CDR2 FQNEAQ (reference sequence). Assay: immunoSEQ multiplex PCR; the TCRdb copy retains only in-frame clones and omits some. The sample yields about 110,000 clones, about nine tenths seen once. Separate from the approximately 670-subject first cohort, the 120-subject validation cohort was the one that the donors belonged to. The origin of this receptor is a woman aged 18-35 years in good health and CMV-seronegative. The rearrangement links TRBV7-9 to TRBJ1-3; D gene uncertain. What was sequenced was PBMCs. CDR3 nucleotide sequence: TGTGCCAGCAGCTCCGCAGTATCCTCTGGAAACACCATATATTTT. As protein: CASSSAVSSGNTIYF.